What follows are 6 T cell receptor beta chains derived from one specimen sequenced in a study of shared clonotypes between healthy human individuals. Clones were sequenced by immunoSEQ multiplex PCR, and TCRdb holds only the in-frame ones, with some missing. The data show approximately 940,000 clones, less than 85% seen once. Sequenced sample: memory CD4+ T cells sorted from blood. This sample's subset: CD45RA-negative fraction. These receptors were collected from a man younger than 30 in good health.

The CDR3 region has the DNA TGTGCCAGCAGCGTAGGGACTATCTCCACAGATACGCAGTATTTT. The encoded protein is CASSVGTISTDTQYF. The V gene is TRBV9, the J gene TRBJ2-3, with D maybe TRBD2 (6 bases). Germline CDR1 and CDR2: SGDLS and YYNGEE. The CDR3 contains 15 residues. V lost 0 bases, J lost 2 bases, and 10 bases lay in between. Using reference TRBV9 and TRBJ2-3 for the parts outside the CDR3, the full variable domain is DSGVTQTPKHLITATGQRVTLRCSPRSGDLSVYWYQQSLDQGLQFLIQYYNGEERAKGNILERFSAQQFPDLHSELNLSSLELGDSALYFCASSVGTISTDTQYFGPGTRLTVL.

V is TRBV28 and J is TRBJ1-2; D is possibly TRBD1 (6 bases). V shed 8 bases and J shed 8 bases, with 18 bases lying between them. This CDR3 spans 13 amino acids. Germline values: CDR1 MDHEN, CDR2 SYDVKM. The CDR3 sequence is CASLSTGLQGYTF. CDR3 DNA sequence: TGTGCCAGCCTCTCTACAGGGCTGCAAGGCTACACCTTC.

The chain uses TRBV6-1 and TRBJ1-6; D not certain. Germline assignment: CDR1 MNHNS and CDR2 SASEGT. This CDR3 region has 18 residues. Trimming removed 4 bases at V and 7 bases at J, with 23 bases between. This chain's CDR3 is CASSGVGGIGVSNSPLHF. For the CDR3, the DNA is TGTGCCAGCAGTGGGGTCGGAGGAATCGGGGTTTCAAATTCACCCCTCCACTTT.

The V call is TRBV7-9, the J call TRBJ1-2; D remains unclear. The CDR3 extends over 14 amino acids. Germline values: CDR1 SEHNR, CDR2 FQNEAQ (reference sequence). The V gene lost 0 bases and the J gene lost 7 bases, with 12 bases spanning the gap. CDR3 region: CASSLAEAVGGYTF. CDR3 in DNA: TGTGCCAGCAGCTTAGCGGAGGCGGTCGGTGGCTACACCTTC. Drawing the rest from reference TRBV7-9 and TRBJ1-2, the complete variable domain is DTGVSQNPRHKITKRGQNVTFRCDPISEHNRLYWYRQTLGQGPEFLTYFQNEAQLEKSRLLSDRFSAERPKGSFSTLEIQRTEQGDSAMYLCASSLAEAVGGYTFGSGTRLTVV.

CDR3 amino acids: CASSLSAEKGGSGEQYF. In DNA, the CDR3 is TGTGCCAGCAGTTTATCGGCAGAGAAGGGCGGGTCCGGCGAGCAGTACTTC. The rearrangement links TRBV27 to TRBJ2-7, with D maybe TRBD2 (5 bases). The germline V gene encodes CDR1 MNHEY and CDR2 SMNVEV (reference sequence). The CDR3 runs to 17 residues. V lost 0 bases to trimming and J lost 6 bases, with 21 bases between them.

The J gene is TRBJ2-5, the V gene TRBV9; TRBD1 matches 7 bases. J was trimmed by 3 bases and V by 4 bases; bases with no gene match: 6. CDR3 size: 14 residues. CDR1 is SGDLS, CDR2 YYNGEE, per germline. DNA for the CDR3: TGTGCCAGCAGCTATACCGGGACAGAAGAGACCCAGTACTTC. The encoded protein is CASSYTGTEETQYF.